The subject of this entry is one TCR beta chain. The data were obtained in a study of T cell changes during pregnancy in multiple sclerosis. The data were produced by immunoSEQ multiplex PCR, yet TCRdb's version contains in-frame clones alone and is incomplete. The table shows 65,000 to 70,000 clones, with 91% occurring only once. With 4 bases clipped from V and 9 bases from J, the junction kept 6 bases outside the gene matches. CDR1 and CDR2 from the germline V gene are SGHAT and FQDESV (reference sequence). The CDR3 spans 15 residues. The sample in question was peripheral blood, obtained in the first trimester of pregnancy. The TCR sequence derives from a female donor with multiple sclerosis, enrolled in a pregnancy study. The V and J genes are TRBV11-1 and TRBJ2-1, with 13 bases fitting TRBD2. The CDR3, as DNA: TGTGCCAGCAGCTGGACTAGCGGGAGTGTCAGTGAGCAGTTCTTC. Its protein product is CASSWTSGSVSEQFF.